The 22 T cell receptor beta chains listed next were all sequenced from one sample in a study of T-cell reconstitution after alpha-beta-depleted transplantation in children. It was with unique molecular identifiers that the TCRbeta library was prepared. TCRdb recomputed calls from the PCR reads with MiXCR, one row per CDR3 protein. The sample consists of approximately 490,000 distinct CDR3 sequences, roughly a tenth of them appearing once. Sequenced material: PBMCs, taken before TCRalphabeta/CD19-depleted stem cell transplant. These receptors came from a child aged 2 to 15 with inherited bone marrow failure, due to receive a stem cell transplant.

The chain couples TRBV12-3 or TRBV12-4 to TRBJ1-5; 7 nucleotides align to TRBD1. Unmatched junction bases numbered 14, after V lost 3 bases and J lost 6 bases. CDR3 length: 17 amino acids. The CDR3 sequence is CASSFEVGRGKTQPQHF. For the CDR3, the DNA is TGTGCCAGCAGTTTTGAGGTTGGCAGGGGGAAAACTCAGCCCCAGCATTTT.

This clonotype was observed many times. This CDR3 is CASSYSEQGVSEQFF. CDR3 nucleotides: TGTGCCAGCAGTTACTCAGAACAGGGTGTAAGTGAGCAGTTCTTC. This chain links TRBV6-5 with TRBJ2-1; the D gene is possibly TRBD1 (6 bases). Deletions cut 0 bases from V and 9 bases from J, with 15 bases between. The CDR3 loop spans 15 amino acids. The germline gives CDR1 MNHEY, CDR2 SVGAGI.

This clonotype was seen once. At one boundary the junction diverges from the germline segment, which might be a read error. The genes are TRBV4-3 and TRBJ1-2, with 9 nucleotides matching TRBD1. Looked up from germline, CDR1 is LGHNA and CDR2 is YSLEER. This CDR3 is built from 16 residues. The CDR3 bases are TGCGCCAGCAGCCAAGGGACGGGACAGGGCAGATATGGCAACACCTTC. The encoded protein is CASSQGTGQGRYGNTF.

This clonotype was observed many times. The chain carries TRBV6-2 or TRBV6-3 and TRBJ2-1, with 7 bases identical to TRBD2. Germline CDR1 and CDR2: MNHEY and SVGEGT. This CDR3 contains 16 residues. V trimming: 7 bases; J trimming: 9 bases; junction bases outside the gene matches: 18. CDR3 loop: CASTVLAGVPSSEQFF. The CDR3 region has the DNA TGTGCCAGCACTGTTTTGGCGGGAGTCCCCAGTAGTGAGCAGTTCTTC.

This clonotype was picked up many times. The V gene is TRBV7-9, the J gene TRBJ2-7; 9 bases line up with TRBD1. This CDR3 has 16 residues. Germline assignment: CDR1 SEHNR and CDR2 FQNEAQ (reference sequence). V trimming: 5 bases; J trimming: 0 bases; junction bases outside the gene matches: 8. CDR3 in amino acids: CASSLPTGGSSYEQYF. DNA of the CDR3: TGTGCCAGCAGCCTACCGACAGGGGGAAGCTCCTACGAGCAGTACTTC.

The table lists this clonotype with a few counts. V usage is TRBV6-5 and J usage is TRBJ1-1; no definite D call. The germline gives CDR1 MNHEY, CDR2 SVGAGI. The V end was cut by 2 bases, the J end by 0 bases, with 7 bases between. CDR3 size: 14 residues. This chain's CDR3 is CASSYQIMNTEAFF. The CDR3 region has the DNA TGTGCCAGCAGTTACCAGATCATGAACACTGAAGCTTTCTTT.

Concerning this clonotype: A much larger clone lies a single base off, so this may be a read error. CDR3 sequence: CASSPPGGNEKLFF. DNA of the CDR3: TGTGCCAGCAGCCCTCCCGGGGGTAATGAAAAACTGTTTTTT. The chain joins TRBV7-9 to TRBJ1-4, with D possibly matching TRBD1 (5 bases). The germline CDR1 and CDR2 sequences are SEHNR and FQNEAQ (reference sequence). V lost 5 bases, J lost 4 bases, and 11 bases lay in between. There are 14 residues in the CDR3.

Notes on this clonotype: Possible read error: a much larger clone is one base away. This chain's CDR3 is CASSLVDYYNEQFF. The CDR3 DNA follows: TGTGCCAGCAGCTTGGTGGACTACTACAATGAGCAGTTCTTC. The chain joins TRBV5-5 to TRBJ2-1; D is perhaps TRBD2 (6 bases). The V gene's germline CDR1 is SGHKS and CDR2 YYEKEE (reference sequence). V lost 0 bases and J lost 3, with 7 bases in between. This CDR3 has 14 amino acids.

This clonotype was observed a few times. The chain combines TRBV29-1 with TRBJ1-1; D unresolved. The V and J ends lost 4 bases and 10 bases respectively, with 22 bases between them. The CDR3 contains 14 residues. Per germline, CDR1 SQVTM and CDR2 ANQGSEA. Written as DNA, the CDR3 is TGCAGCGTTGCGAATGAGGGCTCTTACAAGAGAGCTTTCTTT. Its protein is CSVANEGSYKRAFF.

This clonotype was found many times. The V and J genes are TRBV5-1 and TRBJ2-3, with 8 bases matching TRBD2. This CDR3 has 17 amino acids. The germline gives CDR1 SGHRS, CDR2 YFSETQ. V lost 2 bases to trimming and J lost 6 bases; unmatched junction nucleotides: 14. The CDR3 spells CASSFRGSGTTKDTQYF. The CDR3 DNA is TGCGCCAGCAGCTTTCGGGGTAGCGGGACAACTAAGGATACGCAGTATTTT.

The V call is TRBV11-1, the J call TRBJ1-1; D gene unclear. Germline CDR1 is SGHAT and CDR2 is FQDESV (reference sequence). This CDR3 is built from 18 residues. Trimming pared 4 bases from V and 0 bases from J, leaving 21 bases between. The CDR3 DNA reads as TGTGCCAGCAGCTCAACACCTGGACCTTACGCCATGAACACTGAAGCTTTCTTT. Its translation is CASSSTPGPYAMNTEAFF. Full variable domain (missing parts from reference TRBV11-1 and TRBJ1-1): EAEVAQSPRYKITEKSQAVAFWCDPISGHATLYWYRQILGQGPELLVQFQDESVVDDSQLPKDRFSAERLKGVDSTLKIQPAELGDSAMYLCASSSTPGPYAMNTEAFFGQGTRLTVV.

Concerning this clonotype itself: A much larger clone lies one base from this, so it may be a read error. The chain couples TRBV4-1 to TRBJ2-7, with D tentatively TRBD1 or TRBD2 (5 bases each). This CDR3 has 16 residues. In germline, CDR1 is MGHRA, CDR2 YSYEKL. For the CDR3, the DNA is TGCACCAGCAGCCAAGCACGGGACGGCAACCCCTACGAGCAGTACTTC. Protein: CTSSQARDGNPYEQYF.

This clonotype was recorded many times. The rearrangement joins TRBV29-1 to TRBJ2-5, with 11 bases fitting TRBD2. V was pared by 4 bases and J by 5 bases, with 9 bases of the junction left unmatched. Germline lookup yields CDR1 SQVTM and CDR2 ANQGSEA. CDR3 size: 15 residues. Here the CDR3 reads CSVVPSGRFDETQYF. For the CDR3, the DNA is TGCAGCGTTGTCCCTAGCGGGAGGTTTGATGAGACCCAGTACTTC.

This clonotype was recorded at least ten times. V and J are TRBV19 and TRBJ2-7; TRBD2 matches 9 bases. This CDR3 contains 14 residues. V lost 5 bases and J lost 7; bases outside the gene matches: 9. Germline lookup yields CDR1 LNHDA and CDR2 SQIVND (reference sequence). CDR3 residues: CASSVTSGLEEQYF. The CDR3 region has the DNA TGTGCCAGTAGTGTGACTAGCGGCCTGGAGGAGCAGTACTTC.

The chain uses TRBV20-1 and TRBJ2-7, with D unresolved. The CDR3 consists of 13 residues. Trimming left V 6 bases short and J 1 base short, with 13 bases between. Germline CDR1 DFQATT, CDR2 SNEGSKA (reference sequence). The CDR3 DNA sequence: TGCAGTGCCGCGAGCCCAGCTTCCTACGAGCAGTACTTC. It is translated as CSAASPASYEQYF.

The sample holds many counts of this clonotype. DNA of the CDR3: TGCGCCAGCAGCCAAGAACTCCTCTCCTACGAGCAGTACTTC. Encoded protein: CASSQELLSYEQYF. V is TRBV4-3 and J is TRBJ2-7; D unclear. CDR1 is LGHNA and CDR2 is YSLEER in the germline V gene. Trimming stripped 0 bases from V and 0 bases from J, with 6 bases between. CDR3 length equals 14 residues.

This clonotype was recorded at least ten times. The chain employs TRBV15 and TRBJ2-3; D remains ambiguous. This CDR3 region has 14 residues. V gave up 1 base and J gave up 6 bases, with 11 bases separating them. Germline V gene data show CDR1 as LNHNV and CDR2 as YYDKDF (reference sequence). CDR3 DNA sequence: TGTGCCACCAGCAGAGCAAGGTTCCCGGATACGCAGTATTTT. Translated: CATSRARFPDTQYF. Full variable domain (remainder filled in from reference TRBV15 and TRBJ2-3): DAMVIQNPRYQVTQFGKPVTLSCSQTLNHNVMYWYQQKSSQAPKLLFHYYDKDFNNEADTPDNFQSRRPNTSFCFLDIRSPGLGDTAMYLCATSRARFPDTQYFGPGTRLTVL.

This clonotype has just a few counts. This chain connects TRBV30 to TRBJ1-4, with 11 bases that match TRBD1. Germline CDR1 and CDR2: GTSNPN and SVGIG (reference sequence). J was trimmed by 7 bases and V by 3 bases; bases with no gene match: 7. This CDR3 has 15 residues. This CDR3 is CAWRPKDRGPEKLFF. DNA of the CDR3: TGTGCCTGGAGGCCGAAGGACAGGGGGCCTGAAAAACTGTTTTTT.

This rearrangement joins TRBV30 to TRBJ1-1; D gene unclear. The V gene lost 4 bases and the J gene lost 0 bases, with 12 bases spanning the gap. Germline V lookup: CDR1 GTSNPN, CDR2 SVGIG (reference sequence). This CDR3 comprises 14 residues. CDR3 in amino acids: CAWTEFSLNTEAFF. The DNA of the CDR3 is TGTGCCTGGACCGAATTCTCATTGAACACTGAAGCTTTCTTT. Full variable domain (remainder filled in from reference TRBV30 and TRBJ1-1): SQTIHQWPATLVQPVGSPLSLECTVEGTSNPNLYWYRQAAGRGLQLLFYSVGIGQISSEVPQNLSASRPQDRQFILSSKKLLLSDSGFYLCAWTEFSLNTEAFFGQGTRLTVV.

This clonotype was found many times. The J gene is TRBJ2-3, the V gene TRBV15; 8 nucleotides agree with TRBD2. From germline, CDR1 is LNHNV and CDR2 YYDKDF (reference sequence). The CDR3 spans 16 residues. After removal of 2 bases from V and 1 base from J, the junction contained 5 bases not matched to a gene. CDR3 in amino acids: CATSRLPGLGTDTQYF. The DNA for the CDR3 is TGTGCCACCAGCAGATTACCGGGACTAGGCACAGATACGCAGTATTTT.

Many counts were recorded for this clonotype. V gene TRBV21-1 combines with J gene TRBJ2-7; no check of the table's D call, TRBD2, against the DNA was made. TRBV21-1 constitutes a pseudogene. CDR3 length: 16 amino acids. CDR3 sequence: CASSKFPASVPYEQYF. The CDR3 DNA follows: TGTGCCAGCAGCAAATTTCCGGCTAGCGTGCCCTACGAGCAGTACTTC.

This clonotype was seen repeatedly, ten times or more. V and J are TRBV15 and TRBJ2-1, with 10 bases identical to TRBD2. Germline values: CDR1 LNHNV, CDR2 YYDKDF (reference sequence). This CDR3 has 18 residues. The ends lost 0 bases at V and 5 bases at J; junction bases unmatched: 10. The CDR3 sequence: CATSRDGEAGGLDNEQFF. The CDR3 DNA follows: TGTGCCACCAGCAGAGATGGGGAAGCGGGAGGGTTGGACAATGAGCAGTTCTTC.